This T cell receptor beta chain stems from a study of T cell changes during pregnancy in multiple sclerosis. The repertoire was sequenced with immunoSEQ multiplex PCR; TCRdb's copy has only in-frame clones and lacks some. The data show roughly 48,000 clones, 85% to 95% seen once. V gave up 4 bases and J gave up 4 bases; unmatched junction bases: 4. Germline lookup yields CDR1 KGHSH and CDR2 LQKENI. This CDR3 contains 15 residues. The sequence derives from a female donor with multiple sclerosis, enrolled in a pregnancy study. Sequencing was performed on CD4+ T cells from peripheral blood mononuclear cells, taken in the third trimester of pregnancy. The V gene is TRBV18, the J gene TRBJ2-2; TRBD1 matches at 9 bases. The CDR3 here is CASSLDRGGTGELFF. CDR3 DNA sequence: TGTGCCAGCTCACTGGACAGGGGAGGCACCGGGGAGCTGTTTTTT.